This record covers a single T cell receptor beta chain. The antigen is not known. These data come from a study of CD4+ T cells in melanoma. Study conclusions and caveats: A reported correlation linked neoantigen-specific CD4+ T cells to CD8+, macrophage and B cell function.

Clones were sequenced by immunoSEQ multiplex PCR, and TCRdb holds only the in-frame ones, with some missing. This sample yields some 7,100 clones, of which 45% to 55% are seen a single time; roughly a sixth belongs to the top ten. The ends lost 4 bases at V and 3 bases at J; junction bases unmatched: 7. Germline V gene data show CDR1 as SGHTS and CDR2 as YDEGEE. The CDR3 consists of 15 residues. What was sequenced was cells from a culture (not recorded whether cultured in vitro). This chain uses TRBV5-8 with TRBJ1-5, with 7 nucleotides matching TRBD1. This TCR was sampled from a human donor with melanoma. Written as DNA, the CDR3 is TGTGCCAGCAGCCCGGGACAGCGAGTCAATCAGCCCCAGCATTTT. Protein product: CASSPGQRVNQPQHF.